This paragraph covers one T cell receptor (beta chain) sequence. Its antigen is undetermined. The CDR3 consists of 13 residues. The germline V gene encodes CDR1 MDHEN and CDR2 SYDVKM. V dropped 4 bases and J dropped 4 bases, with 10 bases sitting between them. With the Oncomine TCR Beta short-read assay, DNA from cultured CD4+ T cells was sequenced. TCRdb processed the PCR reads anew with MiXCR; each CDR3 protein has one entry. The table lists approximately 20,000 distinct CDR3 sequences, over 60% of them singletons. The data were obtained in a study of vaccination and CD4 T cells after COVID-19. Study context: The authors exposed cells to overlapping spike peptides derived from SARS-CoV-2, HCoV-NL63, HCoV-OC43 and HCoV-229E. In the control cultures, a CEFX pool, an HIV-1 Nef pool, or no peptide was supplied.

Study results and limitations: It was found that, in convalescent patients, 304 of 307 vaccine-specific clones were spike mono-reactive.

Treatment specified: approximately 9-day PBMC culture with coronavirus spike peptide pools or control peptides (ViraFEST assay). With roughly 10 ug/ml peptide pools and approximately 10 IU/ml IL-2, PBMCs were cultured at some 2 million per well. Sequenced material: CD4+ T cells from blood, cultured in vitro, taken after SARS-CoV-2 vaccination. The sequence came from a human donor who received a COVID-19 vaccine. The gene calls are TRBV28 and TRBJ1-2, with D unresolved. The CDR3 DNA follows: TGTGCCAGCAGTTCCCCAAGAATCTATGGCTACACCTTC. Residues: CASSSPRIYGYTF.